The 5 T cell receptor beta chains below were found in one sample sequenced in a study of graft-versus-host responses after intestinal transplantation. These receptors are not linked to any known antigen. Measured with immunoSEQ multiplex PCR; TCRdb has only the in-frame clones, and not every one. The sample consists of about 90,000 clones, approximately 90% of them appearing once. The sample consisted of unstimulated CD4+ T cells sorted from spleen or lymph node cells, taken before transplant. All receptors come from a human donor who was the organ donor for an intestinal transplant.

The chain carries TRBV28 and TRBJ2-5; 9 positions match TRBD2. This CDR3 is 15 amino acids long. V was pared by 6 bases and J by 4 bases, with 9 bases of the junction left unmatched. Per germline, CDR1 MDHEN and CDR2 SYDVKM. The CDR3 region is CASRSPAGGVETQYF. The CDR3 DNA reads TGTGCCAGCAGATCCCCGGCGGGAGGGGTAGAGACCCAGTACTTC.

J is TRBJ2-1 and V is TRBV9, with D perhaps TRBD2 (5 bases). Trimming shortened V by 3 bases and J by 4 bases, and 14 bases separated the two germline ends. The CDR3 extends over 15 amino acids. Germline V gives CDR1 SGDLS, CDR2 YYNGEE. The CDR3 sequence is CASSAHGVPYNEQFF. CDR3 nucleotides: TGTGCCAGCAGCGCCCACGGGGTTCCATACAATGAGCAGTTCTTC.

The CDR3 nucleotides read TGTGCCAGCACGGGAGGGGTGGGCTACGAGCAGTACTTC. Protein product: CASTGGVGYEQYF. The rearrangement joins TRBV6-5 to TRBJ2-7; 8 positions match TRBD2. Germline CDR1 and CDR2: MNHEY and SVGAGI. The CDR3 is made up of 13 amino acids. V dropped 7 bases and J dropped 3; count of bases not matched to a gene: 5.

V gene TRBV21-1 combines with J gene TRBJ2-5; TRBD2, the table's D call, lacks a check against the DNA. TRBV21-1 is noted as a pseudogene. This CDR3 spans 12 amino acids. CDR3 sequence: CASSKRLETQYF. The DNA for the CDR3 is TGTGCCAGCAGCAAAAGACTAGAGACCCAGTACTTC.

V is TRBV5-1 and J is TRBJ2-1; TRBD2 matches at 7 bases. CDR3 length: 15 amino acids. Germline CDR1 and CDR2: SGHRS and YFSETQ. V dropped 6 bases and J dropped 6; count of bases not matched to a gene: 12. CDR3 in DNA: TGCGCCAGCACCGAGGCGGGAGCCCCTCTCAATGAGCAGTTCTTC. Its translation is CASTEAGAPLNEQFF. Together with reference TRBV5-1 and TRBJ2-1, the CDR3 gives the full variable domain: KAGVTQTPRYLIKTRGQQVTLSCSPISGHRSVSWYQQTPGQGLQFLFEYFSETQRNKGNFPGRFSGRQFSNSRSEMNVSTLELGDSALYLCASTEAGAPLNEQFFGPGTRLTVL.